These 26 T cell receptor beta chains were sequenced from one sample in a study of post-analysis software for immune sequencing data (dated by TCRdb to the mid-2010s). Overall study results and their limits: Significantly higher frequencies in patients than in controls were found for roughly 5 TRBV segments, including TRBV5-6, TRBV5-1 and TRBV20-1.

For these receptors, no antigen is known. Receptor amplification or capture employed PCR. The listed sequencing device is Illumina HiSeq 2500. To reduce PCR and sequencing biases, unique molecular identifiers were incorporated into the TCR beta cDNA libraries. TCRdb reprocessing: public reads trimmed at Q25 with fastp, clones called with MiXCR, in-frame beta chains kept. Every CDR3 protein is listed once, alongside the most common genes and DNA of its rows. The sample table contains 750,000 to 950,000 distinct CDR3 sequences; only one count was recorded for 46% of them. Of the sample, 4.9% is held by the ten largest clones. Material: blood. These TCRs come from a girl between 10 and 17 years old with multiple sclerosis.

The J gene is TRBJ2-3, the V gene TRBV27, with 7 bases lining up with TRBD1. The trim removed 6 bases at V and 0 bases at J, leaving 6 bases unmatched. Germline CDR1 and CDR2: MNHEY and SMNVEV (reference sequence). This CDR3 region has 15 residues. The chain's CDR3 is CASRIPGQSTDTQYF. CDR3 sequence (DNA): TGTGCCAGCAGGATACCGGGACAGAGCACAGATACGCAGTATTTT.

A few counts support this clonotype. The rearrangement uses TRBV7-6 and TRBJ2-7; 9 bases match TRBD1. Trimming removed 1 base from V and 6 bases from J; junction bases left unmatched: 7. CDR3 length: 15 residues. In germline, CDR1 is SGHVS, CDR2 FNYEAQ. CDR3 nucleotides: TGTGCCAGCAGCTTAGTTCCCGGGACAGGGCTCGAGCAGTACTTC. Its protein product is CASSLVPGTGLEQYF.

The J gene is TRBJ2-7, the V gene TRBV7-2; TRBD2 agrees at 7 bases. The CDR3 sequence is 13 residues long. Per germline, CDR1 SGHTA and CDR2 FQGNSA. V gave up 1 base and J gave up 3 bases; unmatched junction bases: 0. Here the CDR3 DNA reads TGTGCCAGCAGCTTAGGGGACTACTACGAGCAGTACTTC. This gives the protein CASSLGDYYEQYF. Full variable domain (remainder filled in from reference TRBV7-2 and TRBJ2-7): GAGVSQSPSNKVTEKGKDVELRCDPISGHTALYWYRQSLGQGLEFLIYFQGNSAPDKSGLPSDRFSAERTGGSVSTLTIQRTQQEDSAVYLCASSLGDYYEQYFGPGTRLTVT.

About this clonotype: The junction and the germline gene differ at one end; a read error may be behind it. V gene TRBV29-1 combines with J gene TRBJ2-5; the D gene is possibly TRBD2 (7 bases). CDR1 and CDR2 from the germline V gene are SQVTM and ANQGSEA. This CDR3 comprises 13 residues. CDR3 residues: CSVEGGGYETQYF. The CDR3 nucleotides are TGCAGCGTAGAAGGGGGAGGGTACGAGACCCAGTACTTC.

The CDR3 DNA follows: TGCAGTGCTAGCCAGGGGGTAGGAGACAATGAGCAGTTCTTC. It translates to CSASQGVGDNEQFF. V is TRBV20-1 and J is TRBJ2-1; the match to TRBD1 covers 7 bases. Germline CDR1 and CDR2: DFQATT and SNEGSKA (reference sequence). After removal of 3 bases from V and 5 bases from J, the junction contained 7 bases not matched to a gene. The CDR3 extends over 14 amino acids.

This clonotype was picked up one time. The V and J genes are TRBV3-1 and TRBJ2-6; D is perhaps TRBD1 (5 bases). Germline-derived CDR1 and CDR2 are LGHDT and YNNKEL (reference sequence). The CDR3 totals 21 residues. V lost 0 bases, J lost 3 bases, and 24 bases lay in between. The CDR3 nucleotides are TGTGCCAGCAGCCAAGATTCAGGACAAGGAGCCGTCCTCTATGGGGCCAACGTCCTGACTTTC. Translation gives CASSQDSGQGAVLYGANVLTF.

V usage is TRBV6-2 or TRBV6-3 and J usage is TRBJ2-1, with TRBD2 as a possible D gene (6 bases). In germline, CDR1 is MNHEY, CDR2 SVGEGT. The CDR3 has 13 amino acids. Trimming took 5 bases from V and 8 from J, leaving 13 bases between them. The CDR3 sequence is CASSGAGSYEQFF. Written as DNA, the CDR3 is TGTGCCAGCAGTGGAGCGGGCTCGTATGAGCAGTTCTTC.

This clonotype was counted only a few times. The chain links TRBV20-1 to TRBJ2-3; 8 bases align to TRBD1. J was trimmed by 4 bases and V by 6 bases; bases with no gene match: 15. Germline CDR1 DFQATT, CDR2 SNEGSKA (reference sequence). This CDR3 is 16 amino acids long. The CDR3 spells CSARPPTGGGSDTQYF. The CDR3 nucleotides read TGCAGTGCACGTCCCCCCACAGGGGGTGGTTCAGATACGCAGTATTTT.

The gene calls are TRBV11-1 and TRBJ2-1, with 13 bases matching TRBD2. Unmatched junction bases numbered 7, after V lost 6 bases and J lost 8 bases. Germline V lookup: CDR1 SGHAT, CDR2 FQDESV (reference sequence). The CDR3 extends over 15 amino acids. The CDR3: CASSPWTSGSYEQFF. Written as DNA, the CDR3 is TGTGCCAGCAGTCCCTGGACTAGCGGGAGTTATGAGCAGTTCTTC.

This clonotype was counted only a few times. The chain combines TRBV9 with TRBJ1-2; D is perhaps TRBD1 (6 bases). Trimming cost V 3 bases and J 7 bases, with 13 bases left between them. The CDR3 is 13 amino acids. CDR1 is SGDLS, CDR2 YYNGEE, per germline. Here the CDR3 reads CASSAEQGSGYTF. The CDR3 DNA sequence: TGTGCCAGCAGCGCAGAACAGGGAAGTGGCTACACCTTC.

This chain connects TRBV12-3 or TRBV12-4 to TRBJ2-1, with 7 positions matching TRBD1. Losses at the gene ends were 1 base for V and 6 bases for J; bases not matched to a gene: 12. CDR3 length: 17 amino acids. CDR3 in amino acids: CASSLEGLETGLNEQFF. The CDR3 region has the DNA TGTGCCAGCAGTTTAGAGGGCTTGGAGACAGGGCTCAATGAGCAGTTCTTC.

V is TRBV12-3 or TRBV12-4 and J is TRBJ2-2, with D unresolved. The length of the CDR3 is 11 residues. V lost 5 bases, J lost 7 bases, and 5 bases lay in between. CDR3 amino acids: CASSPLGELFF. CDR3 sequence (DNA): TGTGCCAGCAGTCCACTCGGGGAGCTGTTTTTT.

Only a few counts were recorded for this clonotype. The chain is built from TRBV9 and TRBJ2-3; the D gene could be TRBD1 or TRBD2 (5 bases each). CDR1 and CDR2 from the germline V gene are SGDLS and YYNGEE. Trimming removed 2 bases at V and 0 bases at J, with 7 bases between. CDR3 size: 14 residues. CDR3 coding DNA: TGTGCCAGCAGCGTCGAGGGGAGCACAGATACGCAGTATTTT. Residues: CASSVEGSTDTQYF. The full variable domain, in which reference TRBV9 and TRBJ2-3 provide the parts outside the CDR3, is DSGVTQTPKHLITATGQRVTLRCSPRSGDLSVYWYQQSLDQGLQFLIQYYNGEERAKGNILERFSAQQFPDLHSELNLSSLELGDSALYFCASSVEGSTDTQYFGPGTRLTVL.

The chain recombines TRBV28 with TRBJ1-1; D is undetermined. The CDR3 has 12 amino acids. Germline CDR1 is MDHEN and CDR2 is SYDVKM. V gave up 6 bases and J gave up 1 base, with 6 bases separating them. CDR3 residues: CASSSPNTEAFF. The CDR3 coding sequence is TGTGCCAGCAGCAGTCCGAACACTGAAGCTTTCTTT.

The chain recombines TRBV28 with TRBJ2-4; tentatively, D is TRBD2 (6 bases). TRBJ2-7 explains the end of the DNA better; the J call may be wrong. CDR1 and CDR2 (germline): MDHEN, SYDVKM. The CDR3 runs to 15 residues. The CDR3 here is CASSLSGGITYEQYF. CDR3 DNA: TGTGCCAGCAGTTTATCCGGAGGGATAACCTACGAGCAGTACTTC.

V and J are TRBV29-1 and TRBJ1-1, with TRBD1 as a possible D gene (5 bases). V was shortened by 6 bases and J by 0 bases, with 14 bases between the two germline ends. CDR3 length: 14 residues. Germline CDR1 is SQVTM and CDR2 is ANQGSEA. The CDR3 nucleotides read TGCAGCGTACGAGGACACAGGATGAACACTGAAGCTTTCTTT. Amino acid sequence: CSVRGHRMNTEAFF.

This clonotype was seen only a few times. The CDR3: CASKGLAGRNEQFF. The CDR3 DNA reads as TGTGCCAGCAAAGGTCTAGCGGGGAGGAATGAGCAGTTCTTC. The V call is TRBV27, the J call TRBJ2-1; 9 bases align to TRBD2. The trim removed 7 bases at V and 7 bases at J, leaving 8 bases unmatched. CDR1 MNHEY and CDR2 SMNVEV come from the germline V gene (reference sequence). The CDR3 length is 14 residues.

CDR3 nucleotide sequence: TGTGCCAGCAGCGTAAAAGGACAGGGGGCTGAAGCTTTCTTT. It yields the protein CASSVKGQGAEAFF. The chain recombines TRBV9 with TRBJ1-1, with 10 bases identical to TRBD1. V lost 1 base, J lost 6 bases, and 3 bases stayed unmatched. Germline CDR1 and CDR2: SGDLS and YYNGEE. The CDR3 length is 14 residues.

This clonotype has a handful of counts. This chain connects TRBV24-1 to TRBJ2-5, with D unclear. The J call may be mistaken, given a closer DNA end match to TRBJ2-7. The germline V gene has CDR1 KGHDR and CDR2 SFDVKD. The CDR3 runs to 13 residues. CDR3: CATSDSLHNEQYF. The CDR3 DNA sequence: TGTGCCACCAGTGATTCCCTCCATAACGAGCAGTACTTC.

This chain uses TRBV12-3 or TRBV12-4 with TRBJ2-1; a weak D match, TRBD2 (5 bases). The CDR3 sequence is 14 residues long. With 4 bases removed from V and 10 bases from J, the gap between germline ends came to 17 bases. The CDR3 DNA follows: TGTGCCAGCAGTTCCTTAGCGACCTCCTACGAGCAGTTCTTC. This codes for CASSSLATSYEQFF.

CDR3 loop: CASISAGVPYSTDTQYF. The CDR3 DNA sequence: TGTGCCAGCATTAGTGCGGGAGTCCCCTACAGCACAGATACGCAGTATTTT. The V call is TRBV12-3 or TRBV12-4, the J call TRBJ2-3; TRBD2 agrees at 7 bases. The trim removed 7 bases at V and 0 bases at J, leaving 13 bases unmatched. The CDR3 totals 17 residues.

This chain joins TRBV7-9 and TRBJ2-1; D perhaps matches TRBD2 (6 bases). Germline CDR1 SEHNR, CDR2 FQNEAQ (reference sequence). The V end was cut by 3 bases, the J end by 8 bases, with 8 bases between. The CDR3 extends over 12 amino acids. CDR3 loop: CASSFGTDEQFF. The CDR3 DNA sequence: TGTGCCAGCAGCTTCGGGACTGATGAGCAGTTCTTC. Using reference TRBV7-9 and TRBJ2-1 for the parts outside the CDR3, the full variable domain is DTGVSQNPRHKITKRGQNVTFRCDPISEHNRLYWYRQTLGQGPEFLTYFQNEAQLEKSRLLSDRFSAERPKGSFSTLEIQRTEQGDSAMYLCASSFGTDEQFFGPGTRLTVL.

The CDR3 sequence is CASSQDLGSWYNEQFF. DNA of the CDR3: TGCGCCAGCAGCCAAGATCTGGGTAGCTGGTACAATGAGCAGTTCTTC. This chain joins TRBV4-1 and TRBJ2-1; D not certain. CDR1 MGHRA and CDR2 YSYEKL come from the germline V gene. V was clipped by 0 bases and J by 4 bases, with 13 bases between them. This CDR3 has 16 residues.

The V call is TRBV7-9, the J call TRBJ2-3; 8 nucleotides align to TRBD2. The CDR3 spans 15 residues. With V trimmed by 5 bases and J by 2 bases, 6 bases remained unmatched. Germline V gene lookup returns CDR1 SEHNR and CDR2 FQNEAQ (reference sequence). The CDR3 reads CASSQTSGYTDTQYF. The CDR3 DNA follows: TGTGCCAGCAGCCAAACTAGCGGTTACACAGATACGCAGTATTTT.

This clonotype has just a few counts. V gene TRBV12-3 or TRBV12-4 combines with J gene TRBJ1-1, with unresolved D. V dropped 6 bases and J dropped 6 bases, with 11 bases sitting between them. CDR3 length equals 12 residues. CDR3 sequence: CASSEIWSEAFF. DNA for the CDR3: TGTGCCAGCAGCGAAATATGGTCTGAAGCTTTCTTT.

J is TRBJ2-1 and V is TRBV5-1; 8 positions match TRBD2. From germline, CDR1 is SGHRS and CDR2 YFSETQ. V trimming: 4 bases; J trimming: 0 bases; junction bases outside the gene matches: 9. This CDR3 spans 17 amino acids. In DNA form, the CDR3 reads TGCGCCAGCAGCCCGGCAGCGGGAGAGCTCTCCTACAATGAGCAGTTCTTC. Its protein product is CASSPAAGELSYNEQFF.